What follows are 4 T cell receptor beta chains derived from one specimen sequenced in a study of T cell repertoires in cytomegalovirus infection. These receptors have no identified antigens. TCRdb redid the calling of the reads with MiXCR, one entry per CDR3 protein. Of hundreds of thousands of distinct CDR3 sequences in the sample, about 33% are singletons; the top ten hold 15% to 20%. The source material was cultured PBMCs, sampled from culture after CMV antigen stimulation. These TCRs come from a human donor in good health (CMV status not recorded). Some clones in this sample may be carry-over from other donors' samples.

Only a few counts were recorded for this clonotype. The CDR3, as DNA: TGTGCCAGCAGCACCATCGGGGGGGCCCAGTACAATGAGCAGTTCTTC. Its protein is CASSTIGGAQYNEQFF. V usage is TRBV28 and J usage is TRBJ2-1, with 8 bases lining up with TRBD2. J lost 4 bases, V lost 6 bases, and 11 bases had no gene match. CDR1 and CDR2 (germline): MDHEN, SYDVKM. The CDR3 extends over 16 amino acids.

This rearrangement joins TRBV5-4 to TRBJ2-2; D gene unclear. CDR1 is SGHNT and CDR2 is YYREEE in the germline V gene (reference sequence). The CDR3 loop spans 14 amino acids. Trimming pared 3 bases from V and 2 bases from J, leaving 8 bases between. CDR3 protein: CASSWADNTGELFF. Here the CDR3 DNA reads TGTGCCAGCAGCTGGGCGGATAACACCGGGGAGCTGTTTTTT.

The rearrangement joins TRBV5-1 to TRBJ1-1; a possible D gene is TRBD1 (6 bases). CDR1 is SGHRS, CDR2 YFSETQ, per germline. V was pared by 0 bases and J by 9 bases, with 12 bases between. The CDR3 spans 13 residues. The CDR3 sequence is CASSLDIQGKAFF. CDR3 bases: TGCGCCAGCAGCTTGGATATACAGGGTAAAGCTTTCTTT.

CDR3 amino acids: CASSEPGQGMTEQYF. The CDR3 region has the DNA TGCGCCAGCAGTGAGCCGGGACAGGGTATGACCGAGCAGTACTTC. The V call is TRBV10-2, the J call TRBJ2-7, with 9 bases fitting TRBD1. V gave up 2 bases and J gave up 6 bases; unmatched junction bases: 8. CDR1 and CDR2 from the germline V gene are WSHSY and SAAADI. This CDR3 has 15 residues.